The rows below give T cell receptor beta chains drawn from one sample of a study of blood T cell repertoires in COVID-19. Measured with immunoSEQ multiplex PCR; TCRdb has only the in-frame clones, and not every one. The table lists about 210,000 clones, 84% of them singletons. Sequenced input: peripheral blood. All receptors derive from a man over 45 with active or convalescent COVID-19. The CDR3 runs from the conserved cysteine through the conserved F or W. A D gene is named only where the DNA matches it firmly. Size values are once, few and many counts, or a class for expanded clones, and some rows have none.

D	V	J	size	CDR3	DNA
TRBD1	TRBV9	TRBJ1-3	-	CASSTWTGPGNTIYF	TGTGCCAGCAGCACTTGGACAGGGCCTGGAAACACCATATATTTT
-	TRBV19	TRBJ1-5	-	CASRDDRLHWGQPQHF	TGTGCCAGTAGAGATGACAGGCTCCACTGGGGACAGCCCCAGCATTTT
-	TRBV19	TRBJ1-5	-	CASSGASNQPQHF	TGTGCCAGTAGTGGGGCCAGCAATCAGCCCCAGCATTTT
-	TRBV27	TRBJ1-6	-	CASSWMGANNSPLHF	TGTGCCAGCAGTTGGATGGGGGCCAATAATTCACCCCTCCACTTT
-	TRBV12-3/TRBV12-4	TRBJ2-3	once	CASSGAITDTQYF	TGTGCCAGCAGTGGGGCCATCACAGATACGCAGTATTTT
TRBD1	TRBV5-6	TRBJ2-3	-	CASSLGTGGFTDTQYF	TGTGCCAGCAGCTTGGGGACAGGGGGCTTCACAGATACGCAGTATTTT
-	TRBV10-3	TRBJ2-4	-	CAISDWGVAKNIQYF	TGTGCCATCAGTGATTGGGGGGTAGCCAAAAACATTCAGTACTTC
-	TRBV2	TRBJ2-3	-	CASSDVTQYF	TGTGCCAGCAGTGACGTTACGCAGTATTTT
TRBD1	TRBV10-3	TRBJ2-5	-	CAINSGQGGQETQYF	TGTGCCATCAATTCGGGACAGGGAGGGCAAGAGACCCAGTACTTC
TRBD2	TRBV5-4	TRBJ2-5	few	CASSSKTGTSGGETQYF	TGTGCCAGCAGCTCGAAGACCGGGACTAGCGGGGGTGAGACCCAGTACTTC
TRBD1	TRBV7-8	TRBJ1-5	once	CASTRGQGVNQPQHF	TGTGCCAGCACCAGGGGACAGGGAGTAAATCAGCCCCAGCATTTT
TRBD2	TRBV2	TRBJ2-5	-	CASTKEGGGGTQYF	TGTGCCAGCACTAAAGAAGGCGGGGGAGGGACCCAGTACTTC
TRBD1	TRBV5-6	TRBJ2-1	-	CASSLSKGAQFF	TGTGCCAGCAGCTTGAGTAAGGGGGCCCAGTTCTTC
TRBD1	TRBV10-3	TRBJ2-2	-	CAISTPPLTGGTGELFF	TGTGCCATCAGCACCCCACCCTTGACAGGGGGGACCGGGGAGCTGTTTTTT
TRBD2	TRBV5-1	TRBJ2-2	-	CASSRDYINTGELFF	TGCGCCAGCTCCCGGGACTACATTAACACCGGGGAGCTGTTTTTT
-	TRBV6-4	TRBJ2-3	-	CASSPGGTDTQYF	TGTGCCAGCAGTCCGGGGGGCACAGATACGCAGTATTTT
-	TRBV9	TRBJ2-1	few	CASSLHVGQSGRSYNEQFF	TGTGCCAGCAGCCTACATGTTGGGCAGAGCGGACGATCCTACAATGAGCAGTTCTTC
TRBD1	TRBV2	TRBJ2-1	-	CASSDGPRDRGRNEQFF	TGTGCCAGCAGTGACGGGCCCCGGGACAGGGGCCGAAATGAGCAGTTCTTC
-	TRBV27	TRBJ1-2	-	CASSSLSSWGDGYGYTF	TGTGCCAGCAGTTCCCTGTCATCATGGGGGGACGGTTATGGCTACACCTTC
-	TRBV2	TRBJ1-1	-	CASRRITANTEAFF	TGTGCCAGCAGGAGAATAACAGCGAACACTGAAGCTTTCTTT
TRBD2	TRBV30	TRBJ2-2	-	CAWTTGLAGDRELFF	TGTGCCTGGACCACGGGACTAGCGGGAGACAGGGAGCTGTTTTTT
TRBD1	TRBV7-2	TRBJ1-1	-	CASSLPTGNAFF	TGTGCCAGCAGCTTACCGACAGGGAATGCTTTCTTT
TRBD1	TRBV7-2	TRBJ2-3	-	CAGTADHDTQYF	TGTGCCGGGACAGCGGATCATGATACGCAGTATTTT
TRBD2	TRBV6-7	TRBJ2-2	-	CASSYMGLAGGIRGAGELFF	TGTGCCAGCAGTTACATGGGACTAGCGGGAGGGATTCGAGGGGCCGGGGAGCTGTTTTTT
TRBD2	TRBV28	TRBJ2-3	-	CASSLPGTITDTQYF	TGTGCCAGCAGTCTGCCCGGGACTATCACAGATACGCAGTATTTT
-	TRBV5-1	TRBJ2-7	-	CASSLAGGISYEQYF	TGCGCCAGCAGCTTGGCCGGCGGAATTTCCTACGAGCAGTACTTC
-	TRBV5-1	TRBJ2-2	-	CASSLGQTGELFF	TGCGCCAGCAGCTTAGGACAGACCGGGGAGCTGTTTTTT
-	TRBV4-1	TRBJ2-7	once	CASSHPLQGGLSYEQYF	TGCGCCAGCAGCCATCCTCTGCAGGGGGGTCTCTCCTACGAGCAGTACTTC
-	TRBV28	TRBJ1-5	-	CASSLIPLQPQHF	TGTGCCAGCAGTTTAATCCCCCTCCAGCCCCAGCATTTT
-	TRBV27	TRBJ2-1	-	CASTRTDNEQFF	TGTGCCAGCACCCGGACAGACAATGAGCAGTTCTTC
-	TRBV18	TRBJ2-3	-	CASSPLLTGTDTQYF	TGTGCCAGCTCACCCCTCCTGACAGGCACAGATACGCAGTATTTT
-	TRBV5-1	TRBJ1-2	-	CASSLAGGPGSYTF	TGCGCCAGCAGCTTGGCCGGGGGGCCAGGTAGCTACACCTTC
TRBD1	TRBV5-1	TRBJ2-1	few	CASSFRGQTNYGEQFF	TGCGCCAGCAGCTTCAGGGGACAGACTAATTACGGTGAGCAGTTCTTC
-	TRBV7-2	TRBJ1-1	-	CASSAQGNTEAFF	TGTGCCAGCAGCGCACAGGGGAACACTGAAGCTTTCTTT
TRBD2	TRBV6-5	TRBJ2-1	once	CASSYGASGNYEQFF	TGTGCCAGCAGTTACGGGGCTAGCGGGAACTATGAGCAGTTCTTC
TRBD2	TRBV11-2	TRBJ2-2	once	CASSFLAGVGANTGELFF	TGTGCCAGCAGCTTTCTAGCGGGAGTGGGGGCGAACACCGGGGAGCTGTTTTTT
-	TRBV28	TRBJ1-2	once	CASSPTWGGRHGYTF	TGTGCCAGCAGTCCGACCTGGGGAGGGAGACATGGCTACACCTTC
TRBD2	TRBV7-3	TRBJ2-1	-	CASSHTSGSMENEQFF	TGTGCCAGCAGCCATACTAGCGGGAGTATGGAGAATGAGCAGTTCTTC
TRBD1	TRBV10-2	TRBJ2-1	few	CASSETGGSYNEQFF	TGCGCCAGCAGTGAGACAGGGGGCTCCTACAATGAGCAGTTCTTC
TRBD1	TRBV4-1	TRBJ1-4	-	CASSQGFGTGDEKLFF	TGCGCCAGCAGCCAAGGGTTCGGGACAGGGGATGAAAAACTGTTTTTT
TRBD2	TRBV5-1	TRBJ2-3	-	CASSSRTGGDTQYF	TGCGCCAGCAGCTCCCGGACGGGGGGGGATACGCAGTATTTT
-	TRBV6-5	TRBJ1-1	-	CAIQRTAGATEAFF	TGTGCCATTCAAAGAACCGCGGGGGCCACTGAAGCTTTCTTT
TRBD1	TRBV18	TRBJ1-3	-	CASSHDRGSSGNTIYF	TGTGCCAGCTCACATGACAGGGGGAGCTCTGGAAACACCATATATTTT
-	TRBV7-8	TRBJ1-4	-	CASSLRRDSNEKLFF	TGTGCCAGCAGCTTACGGCGGGATAGTAATGAAAAACTGTTTTTT
TRBD1	TRBV7-9	TRBJ1-2	once	CASSFSGGASYGYTF	TGTGCCAGCAGCTTCTCAGGGGGCGCGAGCTATGGCTACACCTTC
-	TRBV28	TRBJ1-6	-	CASSSQRRGGFSPLHF	TGTGCCAGCAGTTCCCAGCGGAGGGGGGGGTTCTCACCCCTCCACTTT
-	TRBV5-6	TRBJ2-7	-	CASSLGASYEQYF	TGTGCCAGCAGCTTAGGGGCTTCTTACGAGCAGTACTTC
TRBD1	TRBV7-9	TRBJ2-1	once	CASSFTHGQENEQFF	TGTGCCAGCAGCTTCACCCACGGACAGGAAAATGAGCAGTTCTTC
-	TRBV5-1	TRBJ2-5	-	CASIGHSKETQYF	TGCGCCAGCATTGGACACTCTAAAGAGACCCAGTACTTC
TRBD1	TRBV6-2/TRBV6-3	TRBJ2-2	-	CASSKTGSAGELFF	TGTGCCAGCAGTAAGACAGGGTCCGCCGGGGAGCTGTTTTTT
TRBD2	TRBV5-1	TRBJ2-7	-	CASSSGTSGPLEQYF	TGCGCCAGCAGCAGCGGGACTAGCGGACCTCTGGAGCAGTACTTC
-	TRBV30	TRBJ2-2	-	CAWSKGAGTGELFF	TGTGCCTGGAGTAAGGGGGCGGGGACCGGGGAGCTGTTTTTT
-	TRBV1	TRBJ2-1	few	CTSSTASMTSGRDNEQFF	TGCACCAGCAGCACCGCCTCAATGACTAGCGGGAGGGACAATGAGCAGTTCTTC
TRBD2	TRBV19	TRBJ2-1	-	CASSFPGLAPSEQFF	TGTGCCAGTAGTTTCCCCGGACTAGCTCCTTCGGAGCAGTTCTTC
-	TRBV7-2	TRBJ2-7	-	CASSRRSGEYEQYF	TGTGCCAGCAGCCGCCGATCAGGGGAATACGAGCAGTACTTC